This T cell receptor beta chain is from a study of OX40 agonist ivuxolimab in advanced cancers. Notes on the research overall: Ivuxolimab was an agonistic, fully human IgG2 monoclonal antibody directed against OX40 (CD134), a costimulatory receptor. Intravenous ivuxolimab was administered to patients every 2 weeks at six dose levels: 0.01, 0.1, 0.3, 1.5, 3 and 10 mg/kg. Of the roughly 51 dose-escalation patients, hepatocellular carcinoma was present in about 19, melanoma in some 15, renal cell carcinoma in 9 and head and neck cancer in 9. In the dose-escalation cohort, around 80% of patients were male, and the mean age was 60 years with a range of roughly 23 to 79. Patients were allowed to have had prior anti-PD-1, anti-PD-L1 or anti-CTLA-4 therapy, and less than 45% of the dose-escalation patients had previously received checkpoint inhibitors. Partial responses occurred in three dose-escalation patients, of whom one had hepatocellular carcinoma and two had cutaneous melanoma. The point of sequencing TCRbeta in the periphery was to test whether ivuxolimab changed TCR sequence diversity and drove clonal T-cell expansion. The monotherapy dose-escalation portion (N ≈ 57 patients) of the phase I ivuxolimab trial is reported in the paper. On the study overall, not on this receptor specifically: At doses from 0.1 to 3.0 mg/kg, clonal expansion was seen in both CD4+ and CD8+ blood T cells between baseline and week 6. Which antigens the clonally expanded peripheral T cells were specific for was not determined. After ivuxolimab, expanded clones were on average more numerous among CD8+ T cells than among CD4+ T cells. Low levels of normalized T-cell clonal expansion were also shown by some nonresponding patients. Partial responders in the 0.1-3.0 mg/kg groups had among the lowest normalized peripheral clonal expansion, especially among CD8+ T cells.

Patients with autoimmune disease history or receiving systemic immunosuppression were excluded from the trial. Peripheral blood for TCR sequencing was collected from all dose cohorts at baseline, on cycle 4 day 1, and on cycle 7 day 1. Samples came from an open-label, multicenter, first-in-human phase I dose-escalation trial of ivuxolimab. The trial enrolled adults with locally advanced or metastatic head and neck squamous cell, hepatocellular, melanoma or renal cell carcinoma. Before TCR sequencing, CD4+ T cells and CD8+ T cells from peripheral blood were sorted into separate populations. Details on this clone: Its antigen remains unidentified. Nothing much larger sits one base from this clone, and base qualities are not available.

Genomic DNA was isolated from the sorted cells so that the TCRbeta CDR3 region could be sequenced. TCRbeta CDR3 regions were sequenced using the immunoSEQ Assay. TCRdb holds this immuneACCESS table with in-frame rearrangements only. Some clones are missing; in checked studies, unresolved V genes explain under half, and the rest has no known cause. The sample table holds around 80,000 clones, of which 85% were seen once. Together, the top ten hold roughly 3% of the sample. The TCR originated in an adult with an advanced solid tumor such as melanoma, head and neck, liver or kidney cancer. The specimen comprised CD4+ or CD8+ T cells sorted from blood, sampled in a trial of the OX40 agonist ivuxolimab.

The CDR3: CASSLETAGYGYTF. Here is the DNA: TGTGCCAGCAGCTTAGAAACCGCCGGGTATGGCTACACCTTC. The receptor chain draws on TRBV7-9 and TRBJ1-2, with the identity of the D gene unclear. V gives up 1 base and J gives up 5 bases, and the segment between their germline ends measures 11 bases. The CDR3 contains 14 residues, cysteine and phenylalanine counted. Only the CDR3 DNA stays, 42 bases, in frame from base 1. CDR1 and CDR2 are drawn from the germline V gene (reference sequence): SEHNR, FQNEAQ. The full variable domain, completed from the reference TRBV7-9 and TRBJ1-2 proteins outside the CDR3, reads DTGVSQNPRHKITKRGQNVTFRCDPISEHNRLYWYRQTLGQGPEFLTYFQNEAQLEKSRLLSDRFSAERPKGSFSTLEIQRTEQGDSAMYLCASSLETAGYGYTFGSGTRLTVV.